Below are 20 T cell receptor beta chains sequenced from a single sample in a study of radiation and T cells in renal cell carcinoma. Noted treatment: treatment-naive control, cytoreductive nephrectomy. Clones were read by immunoSEQ multiplex PCR, and TCRdb kept only the in-frame ones, dropping some. The repertoire consists of about 23,000 clones, with 58% occurring once and the leading ten covering about 20%. Source: tumor tissue, taken from a patient whose treatment was nephrectomy without radiotherapy. These receptors all come from a middle-aged man with renal cell carcinoma.

The chain joins TRBV6-4 to TRBJ2-2, with D perhaps TRBD1 (6 bases). The germline V and J ends were trimmed by 5 bases and 2 bases, with 12 bases remaining between them. Germline V CDR1 and CDR2: MRHNA, SNTAGT. The CDR3 has 15 residues. The CDR3 reads CASSRDIVNTGELFF. The CDR3, as DNA: TGTGCCAGCAGTCGGGACATCGTAAACACCGGGGAGCTGTTTTTT.

The count of this clone is one. The chain carries TRBV5-1 and TRBJ2-5; TRBD2 matches 10 bases. The CDR3 is 16 amino acids. Per the germline V gene, CDR1 is SGHRS and CDR2 is YFSETQ. The ends lost 0 bases at V and 4 bases at J; junction bases unmatched: 6. The CDR3 nucleotides are TGCGCCAGCAGCTTGGACCCAGCGGGGGGGACAGAGACCCAGTACTTC. It specifies CASSLDPAGGTETQYF. Combining the CDR3 with reference TRBV5-1 and TRBJ2-5 gives the whole variable domain KAGVTQTPRYLIKTRGQQVTLSCSPISGHRSVSWYQQTPGQGLQFLFEYFSETQRNKGNFPGRFSGRQFSNSRSEMNVSTLELGDSALYLCASSLDPAGGTETQYFGPGTRLLVL.

The V gene is TRBV19, the J gene TRBJ1-5; no clear D. V was shortened by 4 bases and J by 0 bases, with 7 bases between the two germline ends. Germline V gives CDR1 LNHDA, CDR2 SQIVND (reference sequence). The CDR3 consists of 14 residues. In DNA form, the CDR3 reads TGTGCCAGTAGTACCGGGGTTAGCAATCAGCCCCAGCATTTT. Translated: CASSTGVSNQPQHF.

This clone is labeled as medium-sized. This chain uses TRBV6-1 with TRBJ1-1; D not certain. V was cut by 7 bases and J by 0 bases, with 12 bases left in between. Germline V lookup: CDR1 MNHNS, CDR2 SASEGT. The CDR3 is 14 residues long. CDR3 protein: CASTVGRVNTEAFF. Written as DNA, the CDR3 is TGTGCCAGCACCGTGGGCCGGGTGAACACTGAAGCTTTCTTT.

This clone was counted once. The chain joins TRBV18 to TRBJ1-2; a weak D match, TRBD1 (5 bases). CDR3 length: 17 residues. V lost 0 bases to trimming and J lost 1 base, with 15 bases between them. Per the germline V gene, CDR1 is KGHSH and CDR2 is LQKENI. As DNA, the CDR3 is TGTGCCAGCTCACCACCGGGCAGGGTTTATCATAACTATGGCTACACCTTC. Translating gives CASSPPGRVYHNYGYTF.

This chain joins TRBV29-1 and TRBJ2-1, with TRBD2 as a possible D gene (5 bases). Germline assignment: CDR1 SQVTM and CDR2 ANQGSEA. CDR3 length: 12 residues. V shed 5 bases and J shed 10 bases, with 15 bases lying between them. CDR3 in DNA: TGCAGCGTTCGGCGAAAGGAGGCCGAGCAGTTCTTC. It encodes CSVRRKEAEQFF.

CDR3 amino acids: CASSDRQGLADTQYF. The CDR3 coding sequence is TGTGCCAGCAGCGACCGACAGGGGCTGGCAGATACGCAGTATTTT. The rearrangement links TRBV25-1 to TRBJ2-3; 8 bases line up with TRBD1. J gave up 4 bases and V 6 bases, and 9 bases lay outside the gene matches. Germline CDR1 and CDR2: MGHDK and SYGVNS. CDR3 length equals 15 residues. Full variable domain (missing parts from reference TRBV25-1 and TRBJ2-3): EADIYQTPRYLVIGTGKKITLECSQTMGHDKMYWYQQDPGMELHLIHYSYGVNSTEKGDLSSESTVSRIRTEHFPLTLESARPSHTSQYLCASSDRQGLADTQYFGPGTRLTVL.

The V gene is TRBV10-2, the J gene TRBJ2-7, with 8 bases identical to TRBD1. This CDR3 spans 14 amino acids. Germline V gives CDR1 WSHSY, CDR2 SAAADI. Trimming cost V 6 bases and J 2 bases; bases outside gene matches: 6. CDR3 in amino acids: CASRDRGEAYEQYF. The CDR3 nucleotides read TGCGCCAGCAGAGACAGGGGAGAGGCCTACGAGCAGTACTTC.

This sequence joins TRBV4-3 and TRBJ2-2; D ambiguous. This CDR3 comprises 16 residues. Per the germline V gene, CDR1 is LGHNA and CDR2 is YSLEER. V was trimmed by 0 bases and J by 1 base, leaving 9 bases between them. CDR3 bases: TGCGCCAGCAGCCAAGACAGGACGCGGAACACCGGGGAGCTGTTTTTT. This gives the protein CASSQDRTRNTGELFF.

V gene TRBV5-1 combines with J gene TRBJ1-2, with a possible D match to TRBD1 (5 bases). The germline gives CDR1 SGHRS, CDR2 YFSETQ. This CDR3 comprises 18 residues. V gave up 2 bases and J gave up 4 bases, with 24 bases separating them. The CDR3 DNA follows: TGCGCCAGCAGCTTTACGTTATCAATTCTAGGGACGAGCTATGGCTACACCTTC. Its translation is CASSFTLSILGTSYGYTF.

The chain is built from TRBV9 and TRBJ1-3; D remains ambiguous. This CDR3 spans 16 amino acids. Trimming took off 0 bases at V and 4 bases at J, with 14 bases between the two ends. Germline assignment: CDR1 SGDLS and CDR2 YYNGEE. CDR3: CASSVEWAPAGNTIYF. CDR3 DNA sequence: TGTGCCAGCAGCGTAGAATGGGCCCCGGCGGGAAACACCATATATTTT.

This clone is a singleton in its sample. The genes are TRBV30 and TRBJ2-1; D perhaps matches TRBD2 (5 bases). CDR3 length equals 14 residues. Looked up from germline, CDR1 is GTSNPN and CDR2 is SVGIG (reference sequence). V lost 8 bases, J lost 0 bases, and 14 bases lay in between. CDR3 in DNA: TGTGCCGGCGGTAGCGACAACTCCTACAATGAGCAGTTCTTC. Translating it yields CAGGSDNSYNEQFF.

In this sample, this clone is medium-sized. The V and J genes are TRBV5-1 and TRBJ1-1; possible D gene TRBD1, 5 bases. Germline CDR1 and CDR2: SGHRS and YFSETQ. The germline V and J ends were trimmed by 4 bases and 5 bases, with 18 bases remaining between them. There are 15 residues in the CDR3. CDR3 nucleotides: TGCGCCAGCAGCCTCCGGGAGAGCAGGGAGACTGAAGCTTTCTTT. It encodes CASSLRESRETEAFF. The full variable domain, its missing parts supplied by reference TRBV5-1 and TRBJ1-1, is KAGVTQTPRYLIKTRGQQVTLSCSPISGHRSVSWYQQTPGQGLQFLFEYFSETQRNKGNFPGRFSGRQFSNSRSEMNVSTLELGDSALYLCASSLRESRETEAFFGQGTRLTVV.

This chain links TRBV6-1 with TRBJ1-5; 7 bases align to TRBD1. Germline CDR1 MNHNS, CDR2 SASEGT. With V trimmed by 2 bases and J by 7 bases, 8 bases remained unmatched. CDR3 length equals 15 residues. The CDR3, as DNA: TGTGCCAGCAGTGAAACGGCAGGGGGGGGCCAGCCCCAGCATTTT. Translating gives CASSETAGGGQPQHF.

This clone has ten or more counts. The chain has TRBV7-6 and TRBJ2-1; 10 bases fit TRBD2. V gave up 2 bases and J gave up 3 bases; unmatched junction bases: 13. The germline gives CDR1 SGHVS, CDR2 FNYEAQ. CDR3 length: 19 amino acids. As DNA, the CDR3 is TGTGCCAGCAGCTTAAGTGCTGCTAGCGGGAGTTTCTTCTACAATGAGCAGTTCTTC. Translation: CASSLSAASGSFFYNEQFF.

The CDR3 loop is CAWSVAGHSNQPQHF. CDR3 nucleotides: TGTGCCTGGAGTGTAGCAGGGCATAGCAATCAGCCCCAGCATTTT. The V and J genes are TRBV30 and TRBJ1-5, with D tentatively TRBD1 (5 bases). Germline loops: CDR1 GTSNPN, CDR2 SVGIG (reference sequence). Trimming took 0 bases from V and 0 from J, leaving 9 bases between them. The CDR3 has 15 residues. Drawing the rest from reference TRBV30 and TRBJ1-5, the complete variable domain is SQTIHQWPATLVQPVGSPLSLECTVEGTSNPNLYWYRQAAGRGLQLLFYSVGIGQISSEVPQNLSASRPQDRQFILSSKKLLLSDSGFYLCAWSVAGHSNQPQHFGDGTRLSIL.

The chain uses TRBV5-1 and TRBJ1-3; no clear D. V lost 4 bases, J lost 0 bases, and 11 bases lay in between. The CDR3 runs 15 residues. Germline V CDR1 and CDR2: SGHRS, YFSETQ. The CDR3 reads CASSPDRGSGNTIYF. The CDR3 DNA reads as TGCGCCAGCAGCCCGGACCGAGGCTCTGGAAACACCATATATTTT.

V gene TRBV6-5 combines with J gene TRBJ1-1; D possibly corresponds to TRBD1 (6 bases). The V gene lost 0 bases and the J gene lost 3 bases, with 11 bases spanning the gap. The germline V gene has CDR1 MNHEY and CDR2 SVGAGI. This CDR3 spans 15 amino acids. CDR3 loop: CASSYSTGGDTEAFF. The CDR3 bases are TGTGCCAGCAGTTACTCGACAGGAGGGGACACTGAAGCTTTCTTT.

V usage is TRBV19 and J usage is TRBJ2-1; 10 bases are a match to TRBD2. V was clipped by 6 bases and J by 2 bases; unmatched bases: 4. This CDR3 comprises 15 residues. Germline assignment: CDR1 LNHDA and CDR2 SQIVND (reference sequence). CDR3 sequence (DNA): TGTGCCAGTAGGGTAGCGGGAGGACCCTACAATGAGCAGTTCTTC. Amino acid sequence: CASRVAGGPYNEQFF. Full variable domain (missing parts from reference TRBV19 and TRBJ2-1): DGGITQSPKYLFRKEGQNVTLSCEQNLNHDAMYWYRQDPGQGLRLIYYSQIVNDFQKGDIAEGYSVSREKKESFPLTVTSAQKNPTAFYLCASRVAGGPYNEQFFGPGTRLTVL.

Points on this clone: The identical CDR3 is also encoded by other nucleotide sequences in the sample. The chain joins TRBV6-5 to TRBJ2-4; D uncertain. Germline values: CDR1 MNHEY, CDR2 SVGAGI. Trimming took off 0 bases at V and 0 bases at J, with 6 bases between the two ends. This CDR3 is built from 15 residues. CDR3 bases: TGTGCCAGCAGTTACTCGGGGTTAGCCAAAAACATTCAGTACTTC. It encodes CASSYSGLAKNIQYF.